This T cell receptor beta chain derives from a study of shared clonotypes between healthy human individuals. The wider study: Aged between 18 and 49, the donors were two women and three men.

The repertoire was sequenced with immunoSEQ multiplex PCR; TCRdb's copy has only in-frame clones and lacks some. The sample carries just over 2,000,000 clones, roughly 94% recorded once. As defined, naive CD8 cells were CD45RO-negative and positively selected for CCR7, with terminally differentiated effector memory CD45RA+ cells excluded. The CDR3 runs 15 residues. V was clipped by 0 bases and J by 7 bases; unmatched bases: 9. The germline V gene has CDR1 MNHEY and CDR2 SMNVEV (reference sequence). The chain uses TRBV27 and TRBJ2-7, with 7 bases fitting TRBD1. The sequence was collected from a man aged 18 to 29 in good health. Material: naive CD8+ T cells sorted from blood. CDR3 in DNA: TGTGCCAGCAGTTTATCGACAGGGACCTTATGGGAGCAGTACTTC. Protein sequence: CASSLSTGTLWEQYF.